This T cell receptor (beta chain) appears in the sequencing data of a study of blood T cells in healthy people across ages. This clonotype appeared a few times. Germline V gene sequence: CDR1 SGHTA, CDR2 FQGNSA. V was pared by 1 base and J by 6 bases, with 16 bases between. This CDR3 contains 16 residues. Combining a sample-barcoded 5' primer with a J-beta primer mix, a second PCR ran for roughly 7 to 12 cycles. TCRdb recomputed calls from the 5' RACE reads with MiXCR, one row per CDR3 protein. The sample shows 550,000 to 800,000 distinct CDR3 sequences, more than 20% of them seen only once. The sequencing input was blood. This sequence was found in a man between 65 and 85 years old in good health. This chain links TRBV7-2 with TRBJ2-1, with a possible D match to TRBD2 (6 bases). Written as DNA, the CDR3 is TGTGCCAGCAGCTTAGATGGCGGTAGTAGCGGCAATGAGCAGTTCTTC. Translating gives CASSLDGGSSGNEQFF.